There are a few counts of the clone carrying this T cell receptor (beta chain). TCRdb re-analysed the RT-PCR reads in MiXCR, keeping a single row per CDR3 protein. The table has about 960,000 distinct CDR3 sequences, over 15% seen once. This sample is drawn from a study of patients and donors after allogeneic stem cell transplantation. The sample taken for sequencing was blood, either unsorted or a sorted T cell fraction (not recorded which). This receptor was taken from a human donor who was either an allogeneic HSCT recipient or a stem cell or donor lymphocyte infusion donor (not recorded which). It is not recorded whose cells these are; they may come from a transplant donor.

Here the CDR3 reads CAISTGASTDTQYF. The CDR3, as DNA: TGTGCCATCAGTACGGGGGCTAGCACAGATACGCAGTATTTT. The rearrangement joins TRBV10-3 to TRBJ2-3, with D possibly called TRBD1 or TRBD2 (6 bases each). Germline V gives CDR1 ENHRY, CDR2 SYGVKD. The CDR3 consists of 14 residues. V was clipped by 5 bases and J by 0 bases, with 9 bases between them.